This entry lists 5 T cell receptor beta chains sequenced from one sample in a study of T cell responses to AZD1222 COVID-19 vaccine (dated by TCRdb to about 2021). The label giving this sample's time point can be read as: baseline before first vaccination. The treatment or condition label here, explained by the study, means: meningococcal conjugate vaccine given as trial control. Library prep was done by the immunoSEQ multiplex PCR assay. The table comes from immuneACCESS by way of TCRdb, which keeps in-frame sequences with V and J called. Part of the clones is missing from these tables; in studies checked, under half for an unresolved V gene and the rest for unknown reasons. Recorded for this sample are 95,000 to 150,000 clones; roughly 89% of them occurred a single time. The ten most abundant clones make up over 8.5% of the sample. Source: peripheral blood, taken on day 0 of MenACWY control vaccination. The source is an adult in good health.

The chain couples TRBV7-9 to TRBJ1-6; TRBD1 is a possible D gene (5 bases). The germline CDR1 and CDR2 sequences are SEHNR and FQNEAQ (reference sequence). CDR3 length: 14 residues. Trimming cost V 5 bases and J 6 bases, with 11 bases left between them. CDR3 in amino acids: CASSPSGGNSPLHF. As DNA, the CDR3 is TGTGCCAGCAGCCCCTCGGGGGGTAATTCACCCCTCCACTTT.

This clone has only one observation. The chain employs TRBV29-1 and TRBJ2-1; D might be TRBD2 (7 bases). Per the germline V gene, CDR1 is SQVTM and CDR2 is ANQGSEA. This CDR3 has 15 residues. Trimming removed 1 base at V and 8 bases at J, with 18 bases between. The CDR3 DNA sequence: TGCAGCGTTGAAGCTCCGAGGGGGAGGGGGGATGAGCAGTTCTTC. This gives the protein CSVEAPRGRGDEQFF.

A few counts support this clone. The chain is built from TRBV5-4 and TRBJ1-6, with D hard to call. There are 13 residues in the CDR3. V lost 4 bases and J lost 10, with 12 bases in between. Germline loops: CDR1 SGHNT, CDR2 YYREEE (reference sequence). CDR3 bases: TGTGCCAGCAGCGATGAGGGTAGATCACCCCTCCACTTT. It is translated as CASSDEGRSPLHF.

The chain employs TRBV7-8 and TRBJ2-3; 8 nucleotides align to TRBD2. CDR1 SGHVS and CDR2 FQNEAQ come from the germline V gene. CDR3 length: 16 residues. J gave up 2 bases and V 3 bases, and 7 bases lay outside the gene matches. CDR3: CASSFLSGSPTDTQYF. The DNA for the CDR3 is TGTGCCAGCAGCTTCCTCAGCGGGAGTCCCACAGATACGCAGTATTTT.

V usage is TRBV6-5 and J usage is TRBJ1-1, with TRBD1 as a possible D gene (6 bases). V gave up 5 bases and J gave up 4 bases, with 14 bases separating them. This CDR3 is 14 amino acids long. Germline V gene data show CDR1 as MNHEY and CDR2 as SVGAGI. The CDR3 nucleotides read TGTGCCAGCAGTCCCCGGACAGAGATCACTGAAGCTTTCTTT. It codes for CASSPRTEITEAFF.